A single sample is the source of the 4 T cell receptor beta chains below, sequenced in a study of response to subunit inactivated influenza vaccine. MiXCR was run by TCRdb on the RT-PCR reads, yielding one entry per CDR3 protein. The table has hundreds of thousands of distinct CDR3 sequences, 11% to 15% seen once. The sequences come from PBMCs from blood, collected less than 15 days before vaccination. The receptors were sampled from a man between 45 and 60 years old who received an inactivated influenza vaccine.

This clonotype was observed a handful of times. CDR3 DNA: TGTGCCAGCTACCCGACTAGCGGGTTCGAGGTGGATGAGCAGTTCTTC. Translated: CASYPTSGFEVDEQFF. The chain joins TRBV27 to TRBJ2-1; TRBD2 agrees at 10 bases. CDR3 length: 16 amino acids. J lost 8 bases, V lost 8 bases, and 15 bases had no gene match. CDR1 and CDR2 (germline): MNHEY, SMNVEV (reference sequence).

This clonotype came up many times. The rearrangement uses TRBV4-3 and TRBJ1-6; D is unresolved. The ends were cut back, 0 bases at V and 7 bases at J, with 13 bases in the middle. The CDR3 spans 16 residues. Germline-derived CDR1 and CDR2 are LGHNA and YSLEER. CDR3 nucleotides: TGCGCCAGCAGCCAAGAGGCGGCAGGCAAGAATTCACCCCTCCACTTT. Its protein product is CASSQEAAGKNSPLHF.

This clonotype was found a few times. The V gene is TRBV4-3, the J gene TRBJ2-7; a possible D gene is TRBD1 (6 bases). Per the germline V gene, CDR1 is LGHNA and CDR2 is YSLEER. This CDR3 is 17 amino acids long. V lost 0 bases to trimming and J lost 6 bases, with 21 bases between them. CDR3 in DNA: TGCGCCAGCAGCCAAGATTCCCCGCAGGGGTTAGCCCTCGAGCAGTACTTC. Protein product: CASSQDSPQGLALEQYF.

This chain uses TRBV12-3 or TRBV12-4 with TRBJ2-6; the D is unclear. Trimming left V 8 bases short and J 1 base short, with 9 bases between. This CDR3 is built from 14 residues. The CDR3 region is CASAHRSGANVLTF. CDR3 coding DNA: TGTGCCAGCGCCCACAGATCTGGGGCCAACGTCCTGACTTTC.